The clone carrying this TCR beta chain was seen just once. What it binds is not known. The data were obtained in a study of cytomegalovirus exposure and HLA in healthy donors. Whole-study findings and limits: CMV serostatus was the only immune exposure information that was available.

Germline CDR1 and CDR2: PRHDT and FYEKMQ (reference sequence). The CDR3 consists of 17 residues. Trimming took 4 bases from V and 0 from J, leaving 16 bases between them. Primers included in the PCR were 60 Vbeta and 13 Jbeta primers. Sequencing was performed with immunoSEQ multiplex PCR; in TCRdb, only in-frame clones are kept and a portion is missing. The sample records some 190,000 clones, around 87% being singletons. When sampled, the donors appeared nominally healthy, though they likely had unrecorded immune exposures. V usage is TRBV13 and J usage is TRBJ2-1; D is possibly TRBD1 (7 bases). This sequence originates from a boy aged 2 to 10 in good health and CMV-seronegative. The specimen sequenced was PBMCs. CDR3 residues: CASSSPGGPSSYNEQFF. The CDR3 bases are TGTGCCAGCAGCTCCCCAGGGGGGCCGAGCTCCTACAATGAGCAGTTCTTC.